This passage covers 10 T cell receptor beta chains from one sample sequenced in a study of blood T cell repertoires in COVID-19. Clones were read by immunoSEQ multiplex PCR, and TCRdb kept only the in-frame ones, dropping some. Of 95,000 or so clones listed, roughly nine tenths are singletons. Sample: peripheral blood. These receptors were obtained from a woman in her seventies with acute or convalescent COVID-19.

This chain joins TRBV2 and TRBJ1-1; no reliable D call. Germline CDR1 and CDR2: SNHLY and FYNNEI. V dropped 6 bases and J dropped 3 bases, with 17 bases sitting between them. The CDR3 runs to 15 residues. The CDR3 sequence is CASSPGNGWDTEAFF. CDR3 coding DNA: TGTGCCAGCAGCCCCGGGAACGGTTGGGACACTGAAGCTTTCTTT.

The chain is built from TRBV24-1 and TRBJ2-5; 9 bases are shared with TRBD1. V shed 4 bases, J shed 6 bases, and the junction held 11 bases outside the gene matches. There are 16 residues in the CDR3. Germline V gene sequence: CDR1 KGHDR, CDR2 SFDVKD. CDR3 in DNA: TGTGCCACCAGTGACCCTGGGACAGGGTACGGGAAGACCCAGTACTTC. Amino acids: CATSDPGTGYGKTQYF.

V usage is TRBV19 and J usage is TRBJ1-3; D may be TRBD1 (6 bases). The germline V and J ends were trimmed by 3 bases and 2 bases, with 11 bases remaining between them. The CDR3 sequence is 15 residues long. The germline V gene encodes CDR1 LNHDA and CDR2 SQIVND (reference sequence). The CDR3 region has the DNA TGTGCCAGTAGTATGCCTGACAGGACTGGAAACACCATATATTTT. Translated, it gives CASSMPDRTGNTIYF.

CDR3 loop: CASRLGQLSHGYTF. Written as DNA, the CDR3 is TGTGCCAGCAGGCTTGGACAGCTCAGTCATGGCTACACCTTC. This sequence joins TRBV6-6 and TRBJ1-2; TRBD1 is a possible D gene (6 bases). Germline V gene lookup returns CDR1 MNHNY and CDR2 SVGAGI (reference sequence). This CDR3 is built from 14 residues. V shed 6 bases and J shed 6 bases, with 17 bases lying between them.

The CDR3: CASSDTSGSYEQYF. Written as DNA, the CDR3 is TGCGCCAGCAGTGATACTAGCGGGAGCTACGAGCAGTACTTC. The chain has TRBV10-1 and TRBJ2-7, with 11 bases matching TRBD2. This CDR3 is 14 amino acids long. Germline V gene sequence: CDR1 WNHNN, CDR2 SYGVQD (reference sequence). The V segment lost 3 bases and the J segment 3 bases; nucleotides outside the gene matches: 1.

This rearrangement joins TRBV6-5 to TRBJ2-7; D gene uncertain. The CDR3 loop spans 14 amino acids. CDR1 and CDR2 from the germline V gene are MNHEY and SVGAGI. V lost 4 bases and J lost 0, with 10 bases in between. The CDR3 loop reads CASSSSYSSYEQYV. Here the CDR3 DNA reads TGTGCCAGCAGTTCCTCGTATAGCTCCTACGAGCAGTACGTC.

The CDR3, as DNA: TGTGCCAGCACCCCGGGGGGTAGGAACGGGGAGCTGTTTTTT. Its protein is CASTPGGRNGELFF. The chain employs TRBV7-2 and TRBJ2-2; 7 bases agree with TRBD2. The CDR3 spans 14 residues. CDR1 SGHTA and CDR2 FQGNSA come from the germline V gene. Germline trimming cut 7 bases from V and 7 bases from J; bases unmatched to any gene: 9.

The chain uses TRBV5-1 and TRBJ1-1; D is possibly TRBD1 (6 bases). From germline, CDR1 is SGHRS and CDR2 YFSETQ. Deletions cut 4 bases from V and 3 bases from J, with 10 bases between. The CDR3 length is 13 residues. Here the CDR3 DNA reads TGCGCCAGCAGCCCCGAGGGGGACACTGAAGCTTTCTTT. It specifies CASSPEGDTEAFF. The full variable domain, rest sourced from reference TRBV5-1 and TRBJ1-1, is KAGVTQTPRYLIKTRGQQVTLSCSPISGHRSVSWYQQTPGQGLQFLFEYFSETQRNKGNFPGRFSGRQFSNSRSEMNVSTLELGDSALYLCASSPEGDTEAFFGQGTRLTVV.

The CDR3 spells CASSITGREKLFF. DNA for the CDR3: TGTGCCAGTAGTATCACGGGTAGAGAAAAACTGTTTTTT. V is TRBV19 and J is TRBJ1-4; D not certain. Germline assignment: CDR1 LNHDA and CDR2 SQIVND (reference sequence). This CDR3 comprises 13 residues. Trimming stripped 3 bases from V and 8 bases from J, with 10 bases between.

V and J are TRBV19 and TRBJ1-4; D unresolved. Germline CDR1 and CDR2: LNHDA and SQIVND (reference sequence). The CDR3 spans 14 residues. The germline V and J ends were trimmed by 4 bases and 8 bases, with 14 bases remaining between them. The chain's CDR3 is CASSRAGRKEKLFF. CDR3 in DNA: TGTGCCAGTAGTAGGGCAGGCCGGAAGGAAAAACTGTTTTTT.